Below, 6 T cell receptor beta chains from the same sample are listed, as sequenced in a study of siplizumab effects on memory and regulatory T cells. The protocol was immunoSEQ multiplex PCR, while the TCRdb copy is restricted to in-frame clones and leaves out a portion. The sample contains roughly 93,000 clones, about 93% of which appear only once. The specimen was non-Treg CD4+ T cells sorted from blood. These receptors were obtained from a human donor in good health.

The rearrangement joins TRBV5-3 to TRBJ2-5, with 7 bases identical to TRBD1. TRBV5-3 is known as an ORF, though its function is uncertain. After removal of 0 bases from V and 3 bases from J, the junction contained 14 bases not matched to a gene. The length of the CDR3 is 18 residues. In DNA, the CDR3 is TGTGCCAGAAGCTTGGCCAGTTTAATGCGAGGGGGCAAAGAGACCCAGTACTTC. It specifies CARSLASLMRGGKETQYF.

The CDR3, as DNA: TGTGCCAGCAGCCCCCGGGACAGGGTCTCCTACGAGCAGTACTTC. Translated: CASSPRDRVSYEQYF. The rearrangement uses TRBV5-6 and TRBJ2-7, with 9 bases aligning to TRBD1. There are 15 residues in the CDR3. Germline trimming cut 4 bases from V and 0 bases from J; bases unmatched to any gene: 5. The germline V gene has CDR1 SGHDT and CDR2 YYEEEE.

This sequence joins TRBV28 and TRBJ2-3, with no clear D. V lost 3 bases and J lost 2, with 12 bases in between. The germline V gene has CDR1 MDHEN and CDR2 SYDVKM. The CDR3 extends over 15 amino acids. CDR3: CASSLAEFVTDTQYF. CDR3 nucleotides: TGTGCCAGCAGTTTGGCAGAGTTCGTCACAGATACGCAGTATTTT. Using reference TRBV28 and TRBJ2-3 for the parts outside the CDR3, the full variable domain is DVKVTQSSRYLVKRTGEKVFLECVQDMDHENMFWYRQDPGLGLRLIYFSYDVKMKEKGDIPEGYSVSREKKERFSLILESASTNQTSMYLCASSLAEFVTDTQYFGPGTRLTVL.

The chain recombines TRBV5-4 with TRBJ2-1; a possible D gene is TRBD2 (5 bases). The V end lost 5 bases, the J end lost 3 bases, and 6 bases lay between the germline ends. The CDR3 length is 12 residues. Looked up from germline, CDR1 is SGHNT and CDR2 is YYREEE (reference sequence). CDR3 sequence: CASRRDYNEQFF. The DNA for the CDR3 is TGTGCCAGCAGACGGGACTACAATGAGCAGTTCTTC.

The chain carries TRBV21-1 and TRBJ2-4; no DNA check was done on the table's D call, TRBD2. TRBV21-1 is tagged as a pseudogene. CDR3 size: 21 residues. DNA for the CDR3: TGTGCCAGCAGCAATCACGGGGGACCCCGGGGGACTTTTCCAGCCAAAAACATTCAGTACTTC. Amino acids: CASSNHGGPRGTFPAKNIQYF.

V and J are TRBV5-1 and TRBJ2-5; unclear D gene. The end of the DNA aligns better with TRBJ2-7, so the J call may be wrong. The germline V gene encodes CDR1 SGHRS and CDR2 YFSETQ. The CDR3 loop spans 15 amino acids. For the CDR3, the DNA is TGCGCCAGCAGCTTGGTTCCGGGCGGATCCTACGAGCAGTACTTC. It codes for CASSLVPGGSYEQYF.